This TCR beta chain was found in a study of blood T cell repertoires in COVID-19. The overall study: COVID-19 samples collected from the United States, Italy and Spain covered acute and convalescent phases. T cells, B-cell-depleted T cells, or PBMCs supplied cDNA or gDNA.

CDR1 MDHEN and CDR2 SYDVKM come from the germline V gene. This CDR3 comprises 15 residues. Trimming took 5 bases from V and 7 from J; bases not matched to a gene: 11. Study processing details: The authors estimated nucleated cell counts from reference gene primer amplification. Clones were sequenced by immunoSEQ multiplex PCR, and TCRdb holds only the in-frame ones, with some missing. The D gene and trimming were derived from the DNA, and the V and J assignments and clone size from that table. In the table there are approximately 180,000 clones, 87% of which are singletons. The chain uses TRBV28 and TRBJ1-1, with 9 bases that match TRBD1. The source material was peripheral blood. This receptor was taken from a man aged 55 to 70 with active or convalescent COVID-19. The CDR3 region has the DNA TGTGCCAGCAGTGCCCAAACAGGGGGCGCGGGTGAAGCTTTCTTT. Its protein product is CASSAQTGGAGEAFF.